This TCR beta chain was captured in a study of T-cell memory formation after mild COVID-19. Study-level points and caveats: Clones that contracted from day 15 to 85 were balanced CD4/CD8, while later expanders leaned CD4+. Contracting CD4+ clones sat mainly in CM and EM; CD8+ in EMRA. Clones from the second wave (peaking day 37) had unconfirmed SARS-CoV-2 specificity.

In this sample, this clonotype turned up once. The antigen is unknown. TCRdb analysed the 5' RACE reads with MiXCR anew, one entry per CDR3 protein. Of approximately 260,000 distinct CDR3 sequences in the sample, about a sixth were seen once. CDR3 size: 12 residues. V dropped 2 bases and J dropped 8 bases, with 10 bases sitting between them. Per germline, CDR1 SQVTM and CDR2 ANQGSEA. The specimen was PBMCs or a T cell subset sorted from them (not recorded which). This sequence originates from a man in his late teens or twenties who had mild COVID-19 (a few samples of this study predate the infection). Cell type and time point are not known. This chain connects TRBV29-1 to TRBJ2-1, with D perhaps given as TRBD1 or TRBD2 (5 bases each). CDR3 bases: TGCAGCGTTGAACCAGGGAGCGATGAGCAGTTCTTC. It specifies CSVEPGSDEQFF.